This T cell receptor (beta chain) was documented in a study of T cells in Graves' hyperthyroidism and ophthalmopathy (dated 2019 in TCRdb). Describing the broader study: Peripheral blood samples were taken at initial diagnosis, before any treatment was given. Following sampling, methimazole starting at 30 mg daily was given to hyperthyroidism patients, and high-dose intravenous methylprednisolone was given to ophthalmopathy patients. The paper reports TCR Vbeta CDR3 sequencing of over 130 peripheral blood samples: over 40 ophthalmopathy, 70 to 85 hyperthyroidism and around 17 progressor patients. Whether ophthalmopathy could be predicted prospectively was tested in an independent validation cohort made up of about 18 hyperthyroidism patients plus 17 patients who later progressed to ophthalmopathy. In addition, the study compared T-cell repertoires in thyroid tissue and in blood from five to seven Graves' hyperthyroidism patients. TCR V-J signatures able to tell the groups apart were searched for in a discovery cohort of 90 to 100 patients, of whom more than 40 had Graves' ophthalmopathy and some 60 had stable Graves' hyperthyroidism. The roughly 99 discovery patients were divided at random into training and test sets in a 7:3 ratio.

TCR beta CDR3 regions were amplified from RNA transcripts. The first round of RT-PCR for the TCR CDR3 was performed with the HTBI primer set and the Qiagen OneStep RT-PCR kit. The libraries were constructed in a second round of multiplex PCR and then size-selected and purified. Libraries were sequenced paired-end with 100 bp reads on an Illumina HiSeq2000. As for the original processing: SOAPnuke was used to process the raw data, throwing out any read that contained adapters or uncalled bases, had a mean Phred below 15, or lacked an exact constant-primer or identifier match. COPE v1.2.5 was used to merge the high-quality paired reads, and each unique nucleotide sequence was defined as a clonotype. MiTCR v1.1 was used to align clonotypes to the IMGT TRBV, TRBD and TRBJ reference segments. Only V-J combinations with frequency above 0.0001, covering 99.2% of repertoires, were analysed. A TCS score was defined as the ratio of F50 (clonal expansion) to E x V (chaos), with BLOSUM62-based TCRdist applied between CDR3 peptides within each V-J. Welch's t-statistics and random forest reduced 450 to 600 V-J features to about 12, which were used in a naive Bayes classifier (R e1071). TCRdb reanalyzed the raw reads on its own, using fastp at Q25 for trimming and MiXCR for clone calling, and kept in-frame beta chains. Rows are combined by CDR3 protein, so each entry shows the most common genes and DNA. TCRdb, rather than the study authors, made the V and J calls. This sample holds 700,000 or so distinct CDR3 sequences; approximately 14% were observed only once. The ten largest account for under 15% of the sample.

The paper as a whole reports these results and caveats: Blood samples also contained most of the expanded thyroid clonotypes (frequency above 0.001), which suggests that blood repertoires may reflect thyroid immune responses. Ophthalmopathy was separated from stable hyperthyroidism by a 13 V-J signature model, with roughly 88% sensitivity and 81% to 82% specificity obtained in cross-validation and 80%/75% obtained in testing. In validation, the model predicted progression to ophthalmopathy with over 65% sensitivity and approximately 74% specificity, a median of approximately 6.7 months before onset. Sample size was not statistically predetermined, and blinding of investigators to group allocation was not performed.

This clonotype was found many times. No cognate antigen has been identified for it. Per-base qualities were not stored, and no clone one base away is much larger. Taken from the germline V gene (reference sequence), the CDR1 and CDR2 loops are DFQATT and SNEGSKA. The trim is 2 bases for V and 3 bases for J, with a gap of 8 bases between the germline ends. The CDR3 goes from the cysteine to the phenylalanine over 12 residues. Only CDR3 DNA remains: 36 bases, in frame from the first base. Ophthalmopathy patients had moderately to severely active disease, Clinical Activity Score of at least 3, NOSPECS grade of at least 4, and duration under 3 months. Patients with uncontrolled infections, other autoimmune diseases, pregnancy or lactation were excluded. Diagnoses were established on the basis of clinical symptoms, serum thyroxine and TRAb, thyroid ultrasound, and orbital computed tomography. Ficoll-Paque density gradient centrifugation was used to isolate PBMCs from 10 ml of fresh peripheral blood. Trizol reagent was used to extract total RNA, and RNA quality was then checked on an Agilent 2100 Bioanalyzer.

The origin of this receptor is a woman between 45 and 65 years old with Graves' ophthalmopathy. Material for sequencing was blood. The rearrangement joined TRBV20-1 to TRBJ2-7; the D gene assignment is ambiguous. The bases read TGCAGTGCTAGACTAGGAGACTACGAGCAGTACTTC. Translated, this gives CSARLGDYEQYF.